A selection of T cell receptor beta chains follows, all from one sample in a study of siplizumab effects on memory and regulatory T cells. Only in-frame clones appear in the TCRdb table, and some are missing; sequencing was by immunoSEQ multiplex PCR. The sample has about 97,000 clones; 80% to 95% are singletons. Sequencing used CD4+ T cells sorted from blood. All receptors come from a human donor in good health. Each CDR3 is given without its conserved first and last residue.

V	J	CDR3
TRBV7-3	TRBJ2-1	ASSKRQDSEQF
TRBV4-1	TRBJ2-2	ASSQLLAGYTGELF
TRBV30	TRBJ1-1	AAGGGFLNTEAF
TRBV28	TRBJ2-2	ASSLGDRDTGELF
TRBV6-5	TRBJ2-2	ASSPRGGTGELF
TRBV28	TRBJ1-1	ASSSQNRVRTEAF
TRBV30	TRBJ2-7	AWNSLGGAVYEQY
TRBV4-2	TRBJ2-7	ASSQKRASALYEQY
TRBV5-4	TRBJ2-2	ASSSVGGLVGELF
TRBV11-3	TRBJ2-5	ASSLRLAGKETQY
TRBV5-1	TRBJ2-1	ASSLTLASSNEQF
TRBV28	TRBJ2-6	ASSLRKTGANVLT
TRBV19	TRBJ2-7	ASKPGLGGLGAYEQY
TRBV18	TRBJ2-7	ASSPRRLDSFYEQY
TRBV7-2	TRBJ1-1	ASSLGVNRQNTEAF
TRBV28	TRBJ2-2	ASSLLQRELF
TRBV6-5	TRBJ2-1	ASRSEGLYEQF
TRBV19	TRBJ2-7	ASRGTGGWDEQY
TRBV4-1	TRBJ1-2	ASSQDGVRSGGYT
TRBV6-5	TRBJ1-2	ASSRDRSYGYT
TRBV5-1	TRBJ2-7	ASSLQGAGYEQY
TRBV5-1	TRBJ2-7	ASSLEVGEVYEQY
TRBV27	TRBJ2-3	ASRRGSTDTQY
TRBV2	TRBJ2-2	ASNREGAGELF
TRBV20-1	TRBJ2-7	SAGRNYEQY
TRBV27	TRBJ1-1	ASSLIQDHEAF
TRBV5-1	TRBJ2-2	ASSLVGTGVGTGELF
TRBV6-5	TRBJ2-3	ASSYRGTDTQY
TRBV10-1	TRBJ2-7	ASSDGTGALDEQY
TRBV28	TRBJ2-5	ASSRGLTETQY
TRBV30	TRBJ2-5	AWSTGYMTQY
TRBV6-7	TRBJ2-7	ASSFLKIGQDHTYEQY
TRBV5-1	TRBJ2-7	ASSLVLAGGDEQY
TRBV25-1	TRBJ2-3	ASRDFNTDTQY
TRBV9	TRBJ2-2	ASSVGGLERTGELF